The 21 T cell receptor beta chains below were found in one sample sequenced in a study of blood T cells in healthy people across ages. It was with a sample-barcoded 5' primer and a J-beta primer mix that a second PCR of roughly 7 to 12 cycles was run. MiXCR, applied by TCRdb to the 5' RACE reads, yields one record per CDR3 protein. The profile shows roughly 800,000 distinct CDR3 sequences, around half of them singletons. Sequences were obtained from blood. The receptors were sampled from a man older than 75 in good health.

This clonotype turned up a few times. The chain combines TRBV10-2 with TRBJ1-1; D gene ambiguous. The CDR3 runs to 14 residues. CDR1 is WSHSY and CDR2 is SAAADI in the germline V gene. V gave up 6 bases and J gave up 4 bases, with 15 bases separating them. This chain's CDR3 is CASRPEEGTTEAFF. In DNA, the CDR3 is TGCGCCAGCAGACCCGAGGAGGGAACCACTGAAGCTTTCTTT.

This chain uses TRBV5-1 with TRBJ2-3; the D call may be TRBD1 or TRBD2 (5 bases each). CDR3 size: 15 residues. The germline gives CDR1 SGHRS, CDR2 YFSETQ. The ends were cut back, 0 bases at V and 14 bases at J, with 22 bases in the middle. The CDR3 coding sequence is TGCGCCAGCAGCTTGGTGCTGGGGACGCACAGATACGCGTATTTT. Residues: CASSLVLGTHRYAYF.

V gene TRBV15 combines with J gene TRBJ2-3, with D uncertain. Trimming took off 1 base at V and 2 bases at J, with 10 bases between the two ends. Germline values: CDR1 LNHNV, CDR2 YYDKDF (reference sequence). The CDR3 covers 15 residues. CDR3 nucleotide sequence: TGTGCCACCAGCAGAGTTGGTGGAAACACAGATACGCAGTATTTT. It yields the protein CATSRVGGNTDTQYF.

The chain employs TRBV7-8 and TRBJ2-1, with TRBD2 matching over 10 bases. The CDR3 has 16 amino acids. Germline trimming cut 4 bases from V and 2 bases from J; bases unmatched to any gene: 5. Germline assignment: CDR1 SGHVS and CDR2 FQNEAQ. The CDR3 DNA reads TGTGCCAGCAGCTCCTGGACTAGCGGAGCCTACAATGAGCAGTTCTTC. It codes for CASSSWTSGAYNEQFF.

The chain couples TRBV15 to TRBJ2-5, with 10 bases that match TRBD1. Gene TRBJ2-7 matches the end of the DNA better, so the J call may be wrong. The V gene's germline CDR1 is LNHNV and CDR2 YYDKDF (reference sequence). The CDR3 sequence is 15 residues long. CDR3 sequence reads: CATSGQGGVFYEQYF. CDR3 nucleotides: TGTGCCACCAGCGGACAGGGGGGGGTCTTCTACGAGCAGTACTTC.

This clonotype was counted only a few times. The chain joins TRBV9 to TRBJ1-2, with D hard to call. V was trimmed by 5 bases and J by 7 bases, leaving 15 bases between them. Germline V gene sequence: CDR1 SGDLS, CDR2 YYNGEE. The CDR3 is 13 amino acids. The CDR3, as DNA: TGTGCCAGCAGTAGGATTGGGAGGGCTGGCTACACCTTC. This encodes CASSRIGRAGYTF.

The chain uses TRBV6-2 or TRBV6-3 and TRBJ2-3; 10 bases agree with TRBD2. Germline CDR1 reads MNHEY; CDR2 reads SVGEGT. The CDR3 consists of 16 residues. The trim removed 4 bases at V and 5 bases at J, leaving 9 bases unmatched. The CDR3 loop is CASSFLAGESIDTQYF. The CDR3 nucleotides read TGTGCCAGCAGTTTCCTAGCGGGAGAAAGTATAGATACGCAGTATTTT.

The table lists this clonotype with a count of one. The genes are TRBV6-2 or TRBV6-3 and TRBJ2-1, with D possibly being TRBD1 or TRBD2 (5 bases each). The CDR3 length is 13 residues. Trimming pared 1 base from V and 9 bases from J, leaving 10 bases between. Germline values: CDR1 MNHEY, CDR2 SVGEGT. The CDR3 DNA reads as TGTGCCAGCAGTTACTTTAGAGGGACTGAGCAGTTCTTC. Its translation is CASSYFRGTEQFF.

This clonotype was detected only a few times. This CDR3 reads CASSENRPSTDTQYF. CDR3 in DNA: TGTGCCAGCAGTGAAAACAGGCCTAGCACAGATACGCAGTATTTT. V is TRBV2 and J is TRBJ2-3; D may be TRBD1 (5 bases). V lost 2 bases and J 0 bases, leaving 9 bases between the germline ends. CDR3 length equals 15 residues. Germline CDR1 SNHLY, CDR2 FYNNEI.

V usage is TRBV7-6 and J usage is TRBJ2-1; 10 bases agree with TRBD1. The length of the CDR3 is 19 residues. The germline V gene encodes CDR1 SGHVS and CDR2 FNYEAQ. J gave up 8 bases and V 10 bases, and 26 bases lay outside the gene matches. CDR3 region: CAIRPIRQGAERGRDEQFF. CDR3 DNA sequence: TGTGCCATACGGCCAATACGACAGGGGGCAGAGCGGGGGAGAGATGAGCAGTTCTTC.

This rearrangement joins TRBV29-1 to TRBJ1-1; D gene uncertain. Germline V CDR1 and CDR2: SQVTM, ANQGSEA. Trimming removed 8 bases at V and 0 bases at J, with 13 bases between. CDR3 length: 13 residues. The CDR3 protein is CSIAGPMNTEAFF. The DNA of the CDR3 is TGCAGCATTGCCGGGCCAATGAACACTGAAGCTTTCTTT.

The chain employs TRBV18 and TRBJ2-4, with TRBD2 matching over 10 bases. Losses at the gene ends were 5 bases for V and 13 bases for J; bases not matched to a gene: 11. The CDR3 length is 14 residues. Germline loops: CDR1 KGHSH, CDR2 LQKENI. DNA of the CDR3: TGTGCCAGCTCAAGGACTAGCGGTGATTACGTGCAGTACTTC. This translates into CASSRTSGDYVQYF.

This chain links TRBV7-2 with TRBJ1-4, with 8 nucleotides matching TRBD1. Germline V CDR1 and CDR2: SGHTA, FQGNSA. CDR3 length: 18 amino acids. J was trimmed by 0 bases and V by 5 bases; bases with no gene match: 11. CDR3 in DNA: TGTGCCAGCAGCCCCTGGGGGACAGGCACCTCAACTAATGAAAAACTGTTTTTT. Amino acids: CASSPWGTGTSTNEKLFF. Full variable domain (remainder filled in from reference TRBV7-2 and TRBJ1-4): GAGVSQSPSNKVTEKGKDVELRCDPISGHTALYWYRQSLGQGLEFLIYFQGNSAPDKSGLPSDRFSAERTGGSVSTLTIQRTQQEDSAVYLCASSPWGTGTSTNEKLFFGSGTQLSVL.

The rearrangement links TRBV9 to TRBJ2-5, with D hard to call. This CDR3 has 12 residues. Germline assignment: CDR1 SGDLS and CDR2 YYNGEE. V was pared by 2 bases and J by 11 bases, with 13 bases between. The CDR3 region has the DNA TGTGCCAGCAGCGTTGACTCGGATGAGCAGTACTTC. Protein sequence: CASSVDSDEQYF. Variable domain in full (rest from reference TRBV9 and TRBJ2-5): DSGVTQTPKHLITATGQRVTLRCSPRSGDLSVYWYQQSLDQGLQFLIQYYNGEERAKGNILERFSAQQFPDLHSELNLSSLELGDSALYFCASSVDSDEQYFGPGTRLLVL.

The chain combines TRBV29-1 with TRBJ2-5; 8 nucleotides line up with TRBD1. CDR1 is SQVTM, CDR2 ANQGSEA, per germline. CDR3 length: 14 residues. The V gene end was trimmed by 4 bases and the J gene end by 4 bases; junction bases not matched to a gene: 8. As DNA, the CDR3 is TGCAGCGTTGTGAGGGACAGGTCTAGAGAGACCCAGTACTTC. Translation gives CSVVRDRSRETQYF. Full variable domain (remainder filled in from reference TRBV29-1 and TRBJ2-5): SAVISQKPSRDICQRGTSLTIQCQVDSQVTMMFWYRQQPGQSLTLIATANQGSEATYESGFVIDKFPISRPNLTFSTLTVSNMSPEDSSIYLCSVVRDRSRETQYFGPGTRLLVL.

This clonotype came up a few times. The chain uses TRBV7-3 and TRBJ2-1; TRBD2 matches 9 bases. CDR1 is SGHTA and CDR2 is FQGTGA in the germline V gene. This CDR3 comprises 17 residues. Trimming took 4 bases from V and 7 from J; bases not matched to a gene: 14. CDR3 coding DNA: TGTGCCAGCAGCTCCCTCCCGGGACTAGCTCACCCGAATGAGCAGTTCTTC. It specifies CASSSLPGLAHPNEQFF.

The chain joins TRBV6-1 to TRBJ2-1; 7 bases line up with TRBD2. Unmatched junction bases numbered 17, after V lost 2 bases and J lost 10 bases. The CDR3 is made up of 17 amino acids. Looked up from germline, CDR1 is MNHNS and CDR2 is SASEGT. CDR3: CASSETLGGREKAEQFF. CDR3 sequence (DNA): TGTGCCAGCAGTGAAACCCTCGGAGGGCGGGAGAAGGCCGAGCAGTTCTTC.

The chain carries TRBV27 and TRBJ2-7, with a weak D call TRBD1 (6 bases). Germline V CDR1 and CDR2: MNHEY, SMNVEV (reference sequence). The CDR3 spans 14 residues. V lost 5 bases, J lost 3 bases, and 14 bases lay in between. The DNA of the CDR3 is TGTGCCAGCAGTAGGGGGACCCTGTACTACGAGCAGTACTTC. This encodes CASSRGTLYYEQYF.

Here the CDR3 DNA reads TGCAGTGCTAGAAGGGTAACTAGCGGGGGTAGCACAGATACGCAGTATTTT. As protein: CSARRVTSGGSTDTQYF. The chain carries TRBV20-1 and TRBJ2-3; TRBD2 matches 11 bases. The CDR3 has 17 residues. Unmatched junction bases numbered 7, after V lost 2 bases and J lost 0 bases. CDR1 and CDR2 from the germline V gene are DFQATT and SNEGSKA (reference sequence).

There are a few counts of this clonotype. J is TRBJ1-1 and V is TRBV25-1; maybe TRBD1 (5 bases). The ends were cut back, 1 base at V and 4 bases at J, with 10 bases in the middle. The CDR3 runs 14 residues. CDR1 is MGHDK, CDR2 SYGVNS, per germline. This CDR3 reads CASSEFGGFTEAFF. In nucleotides, the CDR3 is TGTGCCAGCAGTGAATTTGGGGGATTCACTGAAGCTTTCTTT.

The V call is TRBV6-6, the J call TRBJ1-6; D is unresolved. The V end lost 0 bases, the J end lost 7 bases, and 13 bases lay between the germline ends. The V gene's germline CDR1 is MNHNY and CDR2 SVGAGI (reference sequence). The CDR3 runs 16 residues. The CDR3 spells CASSYSFQVSNSPLHF. Written as DNA, the CDR3 is TGTGCCAGCAGTTACTCGTTTCAGGTTTCGAATTCACCCCTCCACTTT.